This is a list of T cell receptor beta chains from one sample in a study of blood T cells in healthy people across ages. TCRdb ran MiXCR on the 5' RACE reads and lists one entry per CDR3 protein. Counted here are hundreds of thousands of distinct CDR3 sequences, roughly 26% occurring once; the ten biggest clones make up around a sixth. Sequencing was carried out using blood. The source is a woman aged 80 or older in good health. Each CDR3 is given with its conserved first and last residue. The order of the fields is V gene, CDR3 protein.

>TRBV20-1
CSARLVGRTSGGPYNEQFF
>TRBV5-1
CASRGTGANTEAFF
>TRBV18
CASSPQGAGTDMQYF
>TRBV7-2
CASSSRARNTEAFF
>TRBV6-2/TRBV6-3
CASSASGGNQETQYF
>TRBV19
CASSIGRGRNQPQHF
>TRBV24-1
CATSDPGLPNYGYTF
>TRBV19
CASSITGSPYNEQFF
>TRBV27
CASSSSGAMNTEAFF
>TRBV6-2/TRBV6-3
CASKYGGTGELFF
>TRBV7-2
CASSPKGTGGNSPLHF
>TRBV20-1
CSARDPLGSAEKPQHF
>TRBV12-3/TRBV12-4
CASSPPRTGRPAQYF
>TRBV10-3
CATRKGTEAYEQYF
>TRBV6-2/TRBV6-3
CASSYSRDASSYEQYF
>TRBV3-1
CASSQLLAGETQYF
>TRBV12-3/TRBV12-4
CASSLGPPGVYEQYF